The clone carrying this TCR beta chain was seen at least ten times. Antigen: not known. This specimen comes from a study of T cells in Graves' hyperthyroidism and ophthalmopathy. Study-level findings and limits: Among thyroid clonotypes expanded above 0.001, most also appeared in blood.

The source material, RNA transcripts, was used to amplify TCR beta CDR3 regions. Carried out on the TCR CDR3, a first-round RT-PCR used the HTBI primer set. TCRdb re-analysed the multiplex PCR reads in MiXCR, keeping a single row per CDR3 protein. The sample lists approximately 410,000 distinct CDR3 sequences; roughly an eighth were seen once. If no ophthalmopathy progression occurred within 18 months, Graves' hyperthyroidism was stable. Isolation of PBMCs was performed on approximately 10 ml fresh peripheral blood. This TCR was recovered from a woman in her late teens or twenties with Graves' hyperthyroidism. Sample: blood.

CDR3 residues: CASSFNGQGTYEQYF. The CDR3 region has the DNA TGTGCCAGCAGCTTTAATGGACAGGGGACCTACGAGCAGTACTTC. This chain uses TRBV7-9 with TRBJ2-7; 9 bases align to TRBD1. The ends lost 3 bases at V and 2 bases at J; junction bases unmatched: 5. Germline V gene lookup returns CDR1 SEHNR and CDR2 FQNEAQ (reference sequence). The CDR3 covers 15 residues. Drawing the rest from reference TRBV7-9 and TRBJ2-7, the complete variable domain is DTGVSQNPRHKITKRGQNVTFRCDPISEHNRLYWYRQTLGQGPEFLTYFQNEAQLEKSRLLSDRFSAERPKGSFSTLEIQRTEQGDSAMYLCASSFNGQGTYEQYFGPGTRLTVT.